This T cell receptor beta chain was identified during a study of blood T cell repertoires in COVID-19. Study summary: The United States, Italy and Spain provided the acute and convalescent COVID-19 samples.

Clones were read by immunoSEQ multiplex PCR, and TCRdb kept only the in-frame ones, dropping some. Here the sample spans some 210,000 clones, about 84% being singletons. There are a few counts of this clone. Germline V gene lookup returns CDR1 SEHNR and CDR2 FQNEAQ (reference sequence). The CDR3 length is 14 residues. The V end lost 5 bases, the J end lost 0 bases, and 10 bases lay between the germline ends. Participants, roughly 18 to 90 years old, spanned fewer than 30 US areas. The chain couples TRBV7-9 to TRBJ1-1, with D unresolved. Sequencing was performed on PBMCs or T cells enriched from blood (not recorded which). The TCR comes from a man aged 25-40 years with acute COVID-19. The CDR3 DNA follows: TGTGCCAGCAGCCGAGAGAACCTGAACACTGAAGCTTTCTTT. It specifies CASSRENLNTEAFF.